Below, one TCR beta chain is given with its context. The data were taken from a study of T cell responses to AZD1222 COVID-19 vaccine. CDR1 PRHDT and CDR2 FYEKMQ come from the germline V gene (reference sequence). Germline trimming cut 3 bases from V and 9 bases from J; bases unmatched to any gene: 2. There are 13 residues in the CDR3. The assay was immunoSEQ multiplex PCR, and TCRdb's table has in-frame clones only and misses some. In the table there are 110,000 to 150,000 clones, about 92% of which are singletons. Specimen: peripheral blood, collected 28 days after the second AZD1222 dose. This chain connects TRBV13 to TRBJ1-6, with 7 nucleotides matching TRBD1. This TCR was sampled from an adult who received the AZD1222 COVID-19 vaccine. The CDR3 sequence: CASSLTGPSPLHF. The CDR3 coding sequence is TGTGCCAGCAGCTTGACAGGGCCTTCACCCCTCCACTTT.